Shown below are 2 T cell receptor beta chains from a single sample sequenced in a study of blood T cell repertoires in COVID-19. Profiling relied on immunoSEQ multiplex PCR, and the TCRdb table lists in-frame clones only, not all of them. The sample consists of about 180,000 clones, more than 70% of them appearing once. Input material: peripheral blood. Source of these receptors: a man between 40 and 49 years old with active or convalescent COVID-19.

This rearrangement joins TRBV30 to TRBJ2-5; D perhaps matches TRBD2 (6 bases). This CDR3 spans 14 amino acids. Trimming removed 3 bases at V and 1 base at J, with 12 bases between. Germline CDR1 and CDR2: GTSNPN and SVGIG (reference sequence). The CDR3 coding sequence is TGTGCCTGGAGCCGGGGGATGGGCCAAGAGACCCAGTACTTC. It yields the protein CAWSRGMGQETQYF.

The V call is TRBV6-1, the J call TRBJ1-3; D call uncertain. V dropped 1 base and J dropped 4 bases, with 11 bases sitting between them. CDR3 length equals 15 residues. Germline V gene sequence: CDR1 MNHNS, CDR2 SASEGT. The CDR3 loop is CASSEVGRSGNTIYF. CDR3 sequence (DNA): TGTGCCAGCAGTGAAGTAGGGAGGTCAGGAAACACCATATATTTT.